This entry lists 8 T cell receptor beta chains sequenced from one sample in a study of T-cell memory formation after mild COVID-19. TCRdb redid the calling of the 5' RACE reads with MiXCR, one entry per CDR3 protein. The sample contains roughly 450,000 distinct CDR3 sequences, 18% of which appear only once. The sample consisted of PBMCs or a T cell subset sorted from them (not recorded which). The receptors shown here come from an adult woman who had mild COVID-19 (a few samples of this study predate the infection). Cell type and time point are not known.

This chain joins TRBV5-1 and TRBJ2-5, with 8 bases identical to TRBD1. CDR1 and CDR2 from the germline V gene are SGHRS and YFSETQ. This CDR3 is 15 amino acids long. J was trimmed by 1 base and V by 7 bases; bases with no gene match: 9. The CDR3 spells CASAGRQGAQETQYF. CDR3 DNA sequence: TGCGCCAGCGCTGGGCGGCAGGGGGCCCAAGAGACCCAGTACTTC.

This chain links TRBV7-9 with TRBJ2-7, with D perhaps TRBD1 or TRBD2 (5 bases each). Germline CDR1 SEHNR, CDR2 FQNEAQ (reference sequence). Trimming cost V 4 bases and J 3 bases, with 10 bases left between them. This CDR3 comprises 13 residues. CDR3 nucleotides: TGTGCCAGCAGCTGGGACGGCTACTACGAGCAGTACTTC. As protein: CASSWDGYYEQYF.

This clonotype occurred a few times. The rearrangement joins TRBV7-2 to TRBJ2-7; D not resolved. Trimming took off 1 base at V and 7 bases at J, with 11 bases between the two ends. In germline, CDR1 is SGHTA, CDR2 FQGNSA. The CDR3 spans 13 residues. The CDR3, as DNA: TGTGCCAGCAGCTTAGTCCACGGATTTGAGCAGTACTTC. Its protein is CASSLVHGFEQYF.

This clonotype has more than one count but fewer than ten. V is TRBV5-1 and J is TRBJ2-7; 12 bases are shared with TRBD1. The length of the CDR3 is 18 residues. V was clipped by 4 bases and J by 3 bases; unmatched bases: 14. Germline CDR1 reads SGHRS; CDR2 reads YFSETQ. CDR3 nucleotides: TGCGCCAGCAGCGCCTGGGACAGGGGGCGGCCACGAGGCTACGAGCAGTACTTC. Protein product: CASSAWDRGRPRGYEQYF.

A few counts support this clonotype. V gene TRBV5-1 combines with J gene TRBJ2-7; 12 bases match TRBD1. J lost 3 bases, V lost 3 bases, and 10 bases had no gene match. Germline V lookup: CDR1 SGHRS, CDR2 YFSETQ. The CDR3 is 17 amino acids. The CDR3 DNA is TGCGCCAGCAGCTCGGGACAGGGGGCGAGTCGAGTCTACGAGCAGTACTTC. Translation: CASSSGQGASRVYEQYF.

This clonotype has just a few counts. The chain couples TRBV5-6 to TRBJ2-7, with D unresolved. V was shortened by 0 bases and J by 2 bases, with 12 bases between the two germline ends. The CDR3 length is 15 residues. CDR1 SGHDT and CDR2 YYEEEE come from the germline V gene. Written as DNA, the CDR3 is TGTGCCAGCAGCTTGGAAGTAACCGGAGCCTACGAGCAGTACTTC. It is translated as CASSLEVTGAYEQYF.

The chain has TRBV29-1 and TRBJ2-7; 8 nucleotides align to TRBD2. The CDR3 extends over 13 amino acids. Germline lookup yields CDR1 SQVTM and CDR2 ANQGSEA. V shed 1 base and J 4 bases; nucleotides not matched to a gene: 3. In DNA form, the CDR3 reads TGCAGCGTTGAAGTACGCGGGAGGTACGAGCAGTACTTC. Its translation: CSVEVRGRYEQYF.

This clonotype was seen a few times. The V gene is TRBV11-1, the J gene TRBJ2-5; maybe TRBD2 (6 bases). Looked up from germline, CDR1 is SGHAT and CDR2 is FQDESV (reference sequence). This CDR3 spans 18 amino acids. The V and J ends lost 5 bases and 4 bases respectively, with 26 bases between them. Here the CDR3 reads CASSPPLLGRGRGETQYF. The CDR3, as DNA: TGTGCCAGCAGCCCACCCTTGCTGGGGCGGGGAAGGGGAGAGACCCAGTACTTC. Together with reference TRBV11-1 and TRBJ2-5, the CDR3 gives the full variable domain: EAEVAQSPRYKITEKSQAVAFWCDPISGHATLYWYRQILGQGPELLVQFQDESVVDDSQLPKDRFSAERLKGVDSTLKIQPAELGDSAMYLCASSPPLLGRGRGETQYFGPGTRLLVL.